Shown below are 25 T cell receptor beta chains from a single sample sequenced in a study of spatial heterogeneity in lung cancer. The time point here: sample taken at primary tumor resection. Unsorted whole RNA samples from tumor, nontumor lung or frozen PBMC were sequenced. TCRdb redid the calling of the 5' RACE reads with MiXCR, one entry per CDR3 protein. This sample has 25,000 or so distinct CDR3 sequences, with approximately 8.1% found just once. The specimen comprised PBMCs, sampled at surgery. The receptors were gathered from a female donor with early-stage non-small cell lung cancer.

This clonotype was seen many times. The V call is TRBV7-9, the J call TRBJ2-3; no definite D call. Trimming cost V 5 bases and J 2 bases, with 5 bases left between them. From germline, CDR1 is SEHNR and CDR2 FQNEAQ (reference sequence). The CDR3 contains 12 residues. The CDR3 spells CASSITTDTQYF. The CDR3 DNA is TGTGCCAGCAGCATTACCACAGATACGCAGTATTTT.

The chain uses TRBV11-2 and TRBJ2-3; D might be TRBD2 (5 bases). The germline gives CDR1 SGHAT, CDR2 FQNNGV. This CDR3 region has 13 residues. V lost 4 bases to trimming and J lost 5 bases, with 10 bases between them. CDR3 region: CASSSWERDTQYF. CDR3 sequence (DNA): TGTGCCAGCAGCTCCTGGGAGAGAGATACGCAGTATTTT.

Ten or more counts support this clonotype. This chain uses TRBV6-4 with TRBJ2-7, with 8 bases identical to TRBD1. The CDR3 has 12 residues. The V gene end was trimmed by 7 bases and the J gene end by 7 bases; junction bases not matched to a gene: 6. CDR1 is MRHNA and CDR2 is SNTAGT in the germline V gene. CDR3 in amino acids: CASISRDREQYV. CDR3 DNA: TGTGCCAGCATATCGCGGGACAGGGAGCAGTACGTC.

This clonotype was counted at least ten times. The chain employs TRBV12-3 or TRBV12-4 and TRBJ2-5; no clear D gene. V lost 6 bases to trimming and J lost 5 bases, with 10 bases between them. The CDR3 spans 12 residues. CDR3 coding DNA: TGTGCCAGCAGCACAACGGAGGAGACCCAGTACTTC. It is translated as CASSTTEETQYF.

This clonotype showed up many times. The chain joins TRBV7-2 to TRBJ2-7, with D perhaps TRBD1 (6 bases). The CDR3 runs to 16 residues. V lost 1 base and J 3 bases, leaving 16 bases between the germline ends. From germline, CDR1 is SGHTA and CDR2 FQGNSA. The CDR3: CASSLGGGPALYEQYF. The CDR3 DNA reads TGTGCCAGCAGCTTAGGTGGGGGCCCCGCTCTCTACGAGCAGTACTTC. Full variable domain (rest looked up from reference TRBV7-2 and TRBJ2-7): GAGVSQSPSNKVTEKGKDVELRCDPISGHTALYWYRQSLGQGLEFLIYFQGNSAPDKSGLPSDRFSAERTGGSVSTLTIQRTQQEDSAVYLCASSLGGGPALYEQYFGPGTRLTVT.

This clonotype was recorded at least ten times. The rearrangement joins TRBV20-1 to TRBJ2-1, with D uncertain. Germline V gives CDR1 DFQATT, CDR2 SNEGSKA (reference sequence). Trimming stripped 6 bases from V and 0 bases from J, with 15 bases between. The CDR3 sequence is 15 residues long. For the CDR3, the DNA is TGCAGTGCCCCCAAGGCCCAGAACTCCTACAATGAGCAGTTCTTC. This codes for CSAPKAQNSYNEQFF.

This clonotype was found many times. This chain connects TRBV6-2 or TRBV6-3 to TRBJ2-2, with D hard to call. Germline assignment: CDR1 MNHEY and CDR2 SVGEGT. V gave up 0 bases and J gave up 8 bases, with 10 bases separating them. The CDR3 is 14 amino acids. DNA of the CDR3: TGTGCCAGCAGTTACTCCCAGGCGAAGGGGGAGCTGTTTTTT. Residues: CASSYSQAKGELFF.

This clonotype came up many times. V gene TRBV29-1 combines with J gene TRBJ2-7; D unclear. The CDR3 has 16 amino acids. CDR1 and CDR2 (germline): SQVTM, ANQGSEA. With 0 bases removed from V and 1 base from J, the gap between germline ends came to 16 bases. CDR3 nucleotides: TGCAGCGTTGAAGATCGGCACCGGGCCGGGTCCTACGAGCAGTACTTC. This codes for CSVEDRHRAGSYEQYF.

This clonotype came up many times. V and J are TRBV3-1 and TRBJ2-5, with a tentative D call TRBD1 (6 bases). The CDR3 runs to 13 residues. Germline CDR1 is LGHDT and CDR2 is YNNKEL (reference sequence). V was cut by 4 bases and J by 1 base, with 7 bases left in between. CDR3 sequence: CASSRTVQETQYF. Here the CDR3 DNA reads TGTGCCAGCAGCCGGACAGTCCAAGAGACCCAGTACTTC.

This clonotype has ten or more counts. The rearrangement joins TRBV15 to TRBJ2-1; TRBD2 might be the D (5 bases). This CDR3 has 15 amino acids. The germline V gene encodes CDR1 LNHNV and CDR2 YYDKDF (reference sequence). V was pared by 5 bases and J by 7 bases, with 18 bases between. In DNA form, the CDR3 reads TGTGCCACCAGCCTCGGCGGAAGGAGGTGGAATGAGCAGTTCTTC. Amino acid sequence: CATSLGGRRWNEQFF.

This clonotype was detected many times. This chain uses TRBV3-1 with TRBJ1-1; 7 bases are a match to TRBD1. The CDR3 is 13 residues long. V lost 4 bases, J lost 8 bases, and 7 bases stayed unmatched. Per the germline V gene, CDR1 is LGHDT and CDR2 is YNNKEL (reference sequence). The CDR3 DNA is TGTGCCAGCAGCCCGAGACAGGGAATCGAAGCTTTCTTT. It translates to CASSPRQGIEAFF. Together with reference TRBV3-1 and TRBJ1-1, the CDR3 gives the full variable domain: DTAVSQTPKYLVTQMGNDKSIKCEQNLGHDTMYWYKQDSKKFLKIMFSYNNKELIINETVPNRFSPKSPDKAHLNLHINSLELGDSAVYFCASSPRQGIEAFFGQGTRLTVV.

This clonotype was detected a few times. The chain links TRBV29-1 to TRBJ2-2; D call uncertain. V was pared by 7 bases and J by 3 bases, with 6 bases between. Germline V gene data show CDR1 as SQVTM and CDR2 as ANQGSEA. This CDR3 is 11 amino acids long. CDR3 loop: CSGLYTGELFF. The CDR3 region has the DNA TGCAGCGGGCTGTACACCGGGGAGCTGTTTTTT.

At least ten counts were recorded for this clonotype. This rearrangement joins TRBV2 to TRBJ1-4; D ambiguous. From germline, CDR1 is SNHLY and CDR2 FYNNEI. V gave up 8 bases and J gave up 4 bases, with 8 bases separating them. This CDR3 comprises 12 residues. CDR3 loop: CASCGDNEKLFF. For the CDR3, the DNA is TGTGCCAGCTGTGGGGATAATGAAAAACTGTTTTTT.

This clonotype was seen ten or more times. The chain recombines TRBV6-2 or TRBV6-3 with TRBJ2-5; 8 nucleotides agree with TRBD1. The CDR3 contains 17 residues. Losses at the gene ends were 5 bases for V and 5 bases for J; bases not matched to a gene: 16. Germline V gene data show CDR1 as MNHEY and CDR2 as SVGEGT. As DNA, the CDR3 is TGTGCCAGCAGTCGCCTTCCGTCGCGACAGGGGTCGGAGACCCAGTACTTC. Protein: CASSRLPSRQGSETQYF.

In this sample, this clonotype turned up many times. V usage is TRBV28 and J usage is TRBJ1-5; D unresolved. CDR1 is MDHEN and CDR2 is SYDVKM in the germline V gene. V was pared by 3 bases and J by 4 bases, with 10 bases between. The CDR3 runs 14 residues. CDR3 residues: CASSFTEPNQPQHF. Written as DNA, the CDR3 is TGTGCCAGCAGTTTTACGGAACCTAATCAGCCCCAGCATTTT.

The table lists this clonotype with many counts. The gene calls are TRBV12-3 or TRBV12-4 and TRBJ1-2, with D possibly TRBD1 on 6 matching bases. Trimming pared 5 bases from V and 5 bases from J, leaving 12 bases between. The CDR3 length is 13 residues. The CDR3 region is CASSLPGQYGYTF. The CDR3 region has the DNA TGTGCCAGCAGTCTACCCGGACAGTATGGCTACACCTTC.

Notes on this clonotype: Given a much more abundant clone one base away, this may be a read error. V gene TRBV20-1 combines with J gene TRBJ2-7; 8 positions match TRBD2. Germline V gene sequence: CDR1 DFQATT, CDR2 SNEGSKA (reference sequence). The CDR3 totals 13 residues. CDR3 protein: CSGLATFPYEQYF. The CDR3 DNA reads TGCTCCGGACTAGCCACTTTCCCCTACGAGCAGTACTTC.

This clonotype has at least ten counts. This chain uses TRBV6-5 with TRBJ2-7, with 10 nucleotides matching TRBD1. CDR1 MNHEY and CDR2 SVGAGI come from the germline V gene. After removal of 6 bases from V and 3 bases from J, the junction contained 11 bases not matched to a gene. The CDR3 runs 16 residues. The CDR3 reads CASSLFPGQGFYEQYF. The CDR3 bases are TGTGCCAGCAGCCTTTTCCCGGGACAGGGGTTCTACGAGCAGTACTTC.

This clonotype was picked up a small number of times. The chain joins TRBV20-1 to TRBJ2-1; 12 bases map to TRBD2. CDR1 DFQATT and CDR2 SNEGSKA come from the germline V gene (reference sequence). CDR3 size: 16 residues. V lost 0 bases to trimming and J lost 5 bases; unmatched junction nucleotides: 5. CDR3 amino acids: CSARDPGLAGHNEQFF. As DNA, the CDR3 is TGCAGTGCTAGAGATCCGGGACTAGCGGGCCACAATGAGCAGTTCTTC.

The chain recombines TRBV10-3 with TRBJ2-5; 7 bases are a match to TRBD1. From germline, CDR1 is ENHRY and CDR2 SYGVKD. Trimming removed 3 bases from V and 5 bases from J; junction bases left unmatched: 9. CDR3 size: 15 residues. For the CDR3, the DNA is TGTGCCATCAGTGACCCGAACAGGGGAAGGGAGACCCAGTACTTC. Protein product: CAISDPNRGRETQYF.

Points on this clonotype: Just one base apart from a much larger clone, this may be a read error. V usage is TRBV7-9 and J usage is TRBJ1-4; D is uncertain. Trimming left V 2 bases short and J 3 bases short, with 10 bases between. Looked up from germline, CDR1 is SEHNR and CDR2 is FQNEAQ (reference sequence). The length of the CDR3 is 15 residues. The CDR3 protein is CASSLSGSSNEKLFF. The CDR3 DNA reads as TGTGCCAGCAGCTTAAGTGGATCATCTAATGAAAAACTGTTTTTT.

The chain employs TRBV18 and TRBJ2-7; D possibly corresponds to TRBD2 (6 bases). CDR3 length: 16 amino acids. V was cut by 2 bases and J by 3 bases, with 17 bases left in between. Germline CDR1 reads KGHSH; CDR2 reads LQKENI. The CDR3 nucleotides are TGTGCCAGCTCACCATACTCGGGAGCGACTTTCTACGAGCAGTACGTC. Amino acid sequence: CASSPYSGATFYEQYV.

Many counts were recorded for this clonotype. The CDR3 bases are TGTGCCAGCAGCCCTGGGGGGGTTTCTGGCTACACCTTC. Translation: CASSPGGVSGYTF. This chain links TRBV7-2 with TRBJ1-2, with a possible D match to TRBD1 (5 bases). The V end lost 5 bases, the J end lost 7 bases, and 14 bases lay between the germline ends. The CDR3 covers 13 residues. Germline V CDR1 and CDR2: SGHTA, FQGNSA. The full variable domain, with the rest looked up from reference TRBV7-2 and TRBJ1-2, is GAGVSQSPSNKVTEKGKDVELRCDPISGHTALYWYRQSLGQGLEFLIYFQGNSAPDKSGLPSDRFSAERTGGSVSTLTIQRTQQEDSAVYLCASSPGGVSGYTFGSGTRLTVV.

As DNA, the CDR3 is TGTGCCAGCACCACCCCCTGGACAGCCCCGTACAATGAGCAGTTCTTC. It translates to CASTTPWTAPYNEQFF. V is TRBV28 and J is TRBJ2-1, with a tentative D call TRBD1 (6 bases). This CDR3 has 16 amino acids. V lost 7 bases, J lost 4 bases, and 20 bases lay in between. The germline CDR1 and CDR2 sequences are MDHEN and SYDVKM.

This clonotype was recorded at least ten times. A read error may account for a junction end that differs from germline. The chain combines TRBV28 with TRBJ1-2; D may be TRBD1 (6 bases). This CDR3 has 12 amino acids. Germline CDR1 reads MDHEN; CDR2 reads SYDVKM. The CDR3: CASSPGSWGPLF. CDR3 sequence (DNA): TGTGCCAGCAGTCCGGGTTCGTGGGGGCCTTTATTC.